The 22 T cell receptor beta chains presented below share a single source sample, sequenced in a study of blood T cell repertoires in COVID-19. Assay: immunoSEQ multiplex PCR; the TCRdb copy retains only in-frame clones and omits some. The sample shows about 500,000 clones, about 91% of them seen only once. Sequencing was performed on peripheral blood. These TCRs come from a young man with COVID-19, enrolled during active disease.

The V and J genes are TRBV6-6 and TRBJ1-4, with D hard to call. The CDR3 has 13 residues. The V gene's germline CDR1 is MNHNY and CDR2 SVGAGI (reference sequence). V gave up 6 bases and J gave up 8 bases, with 13 bases separating them. In DNA, the CDR3 is TGTGCCAGCAGGGATAGTGGGAGGGAAAAACTGTTTTTT. Its translation is CASRDSGREKLFF.

Regarding this clone: Other DNA sequences in the same sample also yield this CDR3. The rearrangement uses TRBV24-1 and TRBJ2-7; D uncertain. The CDR3 runs 11 residues. V lost 4 bases and J lost 4, with 4 bases in between. Germline CDR1 and CDR2: KGHDR and SFDVKD. DNA of the CDR3: TGTGCCACCAGTGACCTATACGAGCAGTACTTC. Its protein product is CATSDLYEQYF.

The chain joins TRBV4-1 to TRBJ1-6; D not resolved. The CDR3 extends over 12 amino acids. The germline CDR1 and CDR2 sequences are MGHRA and YSYEKL. The V and J ends lost 4 bases and 7 bases respectively, with 5 bases between them. CDR3 loop: CASSLKNSPLHF. The CDR3 nucleotides read TGCGCCAGCAGCCTAAAAAATTCACCCCTCCACTTT.

The rearrangement joins TRBV5-1 to TRBJ1-2; D uncertain. Trimming removed 3 bases at V and 4 bases at J, with 16 bases between. In germline, CDR1 is SGHRS, CDR2 YFSETQ. The CDR3 is 15 amino acids. The CDR3 sequence: CASSSGVGMVYGYTF. CDR3 nucleotide sequence: TGCGCCAGCAGCTCCGGGGTAGGGATGGTCTATGGCTACACCTTC.

The V gene is TRBV7-9, the J gene TRBJ2-1; TRBD1 matches at 10 bases. With 8 bases clipped from V and 10 bases from J, the junction kept 5 bases outside the gene matches. The CDR3 sequence is 12 residues long. CDR1 is SEHNR and CDR2 is FQNEAQ in the germline V gene (reference sequence). The CDR3 bases are TGTGCCAGCGGGACAGGGGAGGGAGAGCAGTTCTTC. Its translation is CASGTGEGEQFF.

The chain uses TRBV4-1 and TRBJ1-4; D gene unclear. This CDR3 contains 14 residues. The V end was cut by 1 base, the J end by 7 bases, with 10 bases between. From germline, CDR1 is MGHRA and CDR2 YSYEKL. CDR3 residues: CASSQGEAPEKLFF. The CDR3 region has the DNA TGCGCCAGCAGCCAAGGGGAGGCACCTGAAAAACTGTTTTTT.

The V gene is TRBV4-1, the J gene TRBJ2-3; 8 nucleotides line up with TRBD1. Germline CDR1 is MGHRA and CDR2 is YSYEKL. The CDR3 totals 16 residues. Trimming cost V 0 bases and J 3 bases; bases outside gene matches: 5. The CDR3 reads CASSQDPGGQTDTQYF. The CDR3 coding sequence is TGCGCCAGCAGCCAAGATCCAGGGGGCCAGACAGATACGCAGTATTTT.

V is TRBV6-6 and J is TRBJ1-1; possible D gene TRBD1, 6 bases. The germline gives CDR1 MNHNY, CDR2 SVGAGI (reference sequence). The CDR3 spans 13 residues. V lost 6 bases and J lost 1, with 9 bases in between. The CDR3 nucleotides read TGTGCCAGCAGCTTGACAGGGAACACTGAAGCTTTCTTT. Its translation is CASSLTGNTEAFF.

The rearrangement joins TRBV30 to TRBJ1-5, with TRBD1 identical over 7 bases. This CDR3 comprises 14 residues. Losses at the gene ends were 3 bases for V and 2 bases for J; bases not matched to a gene: 4. Germline V CDR1 and CDR2: GTSNPN, SVGIG (reference sequence). The CDR3 DNA is TGTGCCTGGAGAGCTCAGGGGGGCAATCAGCCCCAGCATTTT. Amino acids: CAWRAQGGNQPQHF. The full variable domain, in which reference TRBV30 and TRBJ1-5 provide the parts outside the CDR3, is SQTIHQWPATLVQPVGSPLSLECTVEGTSNPNLYWYRQAAGRGLQLLFYSVGIGQISSEVPQNLSASRPQDRQFILSSKKLLLSDSGFYLCAWRAQGGNQPQHFGDGTRLSIL.

This chain joins TRBV6-5 and TRBJ2-4; the D gene is possibly TRBD1 (6 bases). Between the trimmed V and J ends, which lost 6 bases and 0 bases, there was a span of 12 bases. There are 15 residues in the CDR3. The germline CDR1 and CDR2 sequences are MNHEY and SVGAGI. CDR3 coding DNA: TGTGCCAGCAGCCTGACAGGACTAGCCAAAAACATTCAGTACTTC. Translation gives CASSLTGLAKNIQYF.

The gene calls are TRBV7-8 and TRBJ1-1, with a tentative D call TRBD1 (6 bases). The V gene's germline CDR1 is SGHVS and CDR2 FQNEAQ. Trimming took 3 bases from V and 5 from J, leaving 13 bases between them. CDR3 length: 14 amino acids. The CDR3 nucleotides read TGTGCCAGCAGCTTTAACAGGGACAAGACTGAAGCTTTCTTT. It codes for CASSFNRDKTEAFF.

CDR3 in DNA: TGTGCCACCAGCAGAGAGGTGAGGGCCACAGATACGCAGTATTTT. Its translation: CATSREVRATDTQYF. The rearrangement joins TRBV15 to TRBJ2-3; possibly TRBD2 for D (5 bases). Germline-derived CDR1 and CDR2 are LNHNV and YYDKDF (reference sequence). The V and J ends lost 0 bases and 2 bases respectively, with 9 bases between them. The CDR3 loop spans 15 amino acids.

The chain is built from TRBV24-1 and TRBJ1-1, with 12 nucleotides matching TRBD1. The V gene end was trimmed by 3 bases and the J gene end by 6 bases; junction bases not matched to a gene: 16. The CDR3 is 19 residues long. Germline V CDR1 and CDR2: KGHDR, SFDVKD. CDR3 DNA sequence: TGTGCCACCAGTGATCCTTGGGCGGGACAGGGGGCAGAAGGGGCTGAAGCTTTCTTT. Its translation: CATSDPWAGQGAEGAEAFF.

The chain employs TRBV18 and TRBJ1-5; D possibly corresponds to TRBD1 (5 bases). CDR3 size: 16 residues. CDR1 is KGHSH and CDR2 is LQKENI in the germline V gene. V was cut by 4 bases and J by 3 bases, with 16 bases left in between. CDR3 DNA: TGTGCCAGCTCACGAAGCTCCGGGGGGAACAATCAGCCCCAGCATTTT. It encodes CASSRSSGGNNQPQHF.

The CDR3 DNA follows: TGTGCCAGCAGCCAGGGGCTAGCGGGGACCACAGATACGCAGTATTTT. Protein sequence: CASSQGLAGTTDTQYF. The chain has TRBV7-9 and TRBJ2-3; 9 bases agree with TRBD2. CDR3 size: 16 residues. Germline CDR1 SEHNR, CDR2 FQNEAQ (reference sequence). V lost 5 bases and J lost 2; bases outside the gene matches: 8.

The rearrangement uses TRBV6-5 and TRBJ2-2, with 8 positions matching TRBD2. The CDR3 has 15 residues. V was clipped by 5 bases and J by 2 bases; unmatched bases: 4. Germline-derived CDR1 and CDR2 are MNHEY and SVGAGI. CDR3 in amino acids: CASSPGLANTGELFF. The CDR3, as DNA: TGTGCCAGCAGTCCCGGACTAGCTAACACCGGGGAGCTGTTTTTT.

The genes are TRBV27 and TRBJ1-2, with D perhaps matching TRBD1 (5 bases). Germline V gene sequence: CDR1 MNHEY, CDR2 SMNVEV (reference sequence). Trimming stripped 0 bases from V and 1 base from J, with 12 bases between. The CDR3 has 16 residues. CDR3 residues: CASSLSGRAFNYGYTF. Here the CDR3 DNA reads TGTGCCAGCAGTTTATCGGGCAGGGCTTTTAACTATGGCTACACCTTC.

V and J are TRBV19 and TRBJ2-5; D gene unclear. The germline gives CDR1 LNHDA, CDR2 SQIVND (reference sequence). Between the trimmed V and J ends, which lost 0 bases and 0 bases, there was a span of 11 bases. The CDR3 covers 16 residues. This CDR3 reads CASSIDLSGYQETQYF. The CDR3 nucleotides read TGTGCCAGTAGTATAGATCTATCGGGTTACCAAGAGACCCAGTACTTC.

The J gene is TRBJ2-1, the V gene TRBV4-2; 9 bases map to TRBD1. Germline lookup yields CDR1 LGHNA and CDR2 YNFKEQ. V shed 1 base, J shed 12 bases, and the junction held 10 bases outside the gene matches. The CDR3 sequence is 15 residues long. The CDR3 reads CASSQVGTGFLGQFF. The DNA of the CDR3 is TGTGCCAGCAGCCAAGTAGGGACAGGGTTTTTGGGGCAGTTCTTC.

For this clone: Compared with germline, one end of the junction differs, possibly owing to a read error. The V call is TRBV13, the J call TRBJ1-5; TRBD1 agrees at 8 bases. Germline V gene lookup returns CDR1 PRHDT and CDR2 FYEKMQ (reference sequence). The CDR3 sequence is 13 residues long. In nucleotides, the CDR3 is TGTGCCAGCAGCATAGGACAGGGTTTGCCCCAGCATTTT. It yields the protein CASSIGQGLPQHF.

The J gene is TRBJ2-7, the V gene TRBV6-5; 10 bases map to TRBD2. The CDR3 runs to 14 residues. CDR1 is MNHEY, CDR2 SVGAGI, per germline. V lost 9 bases, J lost 3 bases, and 8 bases stayed unmatched. CDR3 nucleotide sequence: TGTGCCAGACAAGGCGGGACTAGCGACTACGAGCAGTACTTC. Protein sequence: CARQGGTSDYEQYF.

The rearrangement links TRBV6-4 to TRBJ1-6; tentatively, D is TRBD1 (5 bases). The germline V gene has CDR1 MRHNA and CDR2 SNTAGT. The CDR3 length is 15 residues. V lost 3 bases and J lost 7, with 13 bases in between. The CDR3 DNA follows: TGTGCCAGCAGTGAGCTTCCGGGGGGAAATTCACCCCTCCACTTT. As protein: CASSELPGGNSPLHF.